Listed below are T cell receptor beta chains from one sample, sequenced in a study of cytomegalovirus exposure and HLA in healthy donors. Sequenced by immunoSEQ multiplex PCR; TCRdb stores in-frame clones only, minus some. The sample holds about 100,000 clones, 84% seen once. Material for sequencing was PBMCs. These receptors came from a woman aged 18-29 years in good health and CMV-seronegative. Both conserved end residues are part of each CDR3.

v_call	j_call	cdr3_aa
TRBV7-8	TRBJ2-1	CASSQAGGRSYNEQFF
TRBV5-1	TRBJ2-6	CASSFAPGSSGANVLTF
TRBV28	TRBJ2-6	CASSSPGTGGEWAGANVLTF
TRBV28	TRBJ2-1	CASSPQTSGSGQFF
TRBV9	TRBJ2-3	CASSASAGVRDTQYF
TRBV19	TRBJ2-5	CASSPRLAGTGGTQYF
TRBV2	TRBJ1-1	CASSAVVSMNTEAFF
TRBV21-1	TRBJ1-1	CASSVYRGEAFF
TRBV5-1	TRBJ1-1	CASSFTGTGGTEAFF
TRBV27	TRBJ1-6	CASRTRSTGTGNSPLHF
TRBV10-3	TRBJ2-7	CAIRSGTGAFGLWNEQYF
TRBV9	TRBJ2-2	CASRGQYTGELFF
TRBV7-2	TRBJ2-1	CASSLAGPYNEQFF
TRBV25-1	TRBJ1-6	CASSEWGVASPLHF
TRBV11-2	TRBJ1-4	CASSIQGREKLFF
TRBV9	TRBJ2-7	CASSQGPGREQYF
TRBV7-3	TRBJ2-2	CASSLAGGDTGELFF
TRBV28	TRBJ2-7	CASSPQGFAFEQYF
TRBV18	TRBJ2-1	CASSPGTAPYNEQFF
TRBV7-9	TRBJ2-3	CASSRGGDTQYF
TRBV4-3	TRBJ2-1	CASSQEVSGEQFF
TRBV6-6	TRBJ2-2	CASSPQGPGELFF
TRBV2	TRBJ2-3	CASSVGTGAHTDTQYF
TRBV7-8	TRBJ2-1	CASSLAARYNEQFF
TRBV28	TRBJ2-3	CAVGGWTDTQYF
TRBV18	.	CASSPDTGRDNEQYF
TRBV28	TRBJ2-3	CASSLAGGSTDTQYF
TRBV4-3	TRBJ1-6	CASSQETVYNSPLHF
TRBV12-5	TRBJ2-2	CASGLVRETPNTGELFF
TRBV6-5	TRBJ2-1	CASSGLAGVNEQFF
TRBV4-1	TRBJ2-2	CASSQDGRVPGELFF
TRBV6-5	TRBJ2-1	CASSYSAGDGYNEQFF
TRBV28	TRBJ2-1	CASRASSGAYNEQFF
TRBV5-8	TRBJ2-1	CASSLGLAVYNEQFF
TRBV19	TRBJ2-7	CASSIGTGTGSYEQYF
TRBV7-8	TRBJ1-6	CASSLQSGAYNSPLHF
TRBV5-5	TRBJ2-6	CASRVRVGGANVLTF
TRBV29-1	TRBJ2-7	CSAALAGTYEQYF
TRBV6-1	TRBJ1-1	CASSATMNTEAFF
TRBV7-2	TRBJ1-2	CASSLAATGFYGYTF
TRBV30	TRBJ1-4	CAWSGGTVPNEKLFF
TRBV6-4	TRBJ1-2	CASSSPRPYSYGYTF
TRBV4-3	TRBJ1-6	CASSQATGGKINSPLHF
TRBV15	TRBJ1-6	CATAWDRDYNSPLHF
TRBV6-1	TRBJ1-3	CASSAWLSGNTIYF
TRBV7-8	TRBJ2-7	CASSLHRASDEQYF
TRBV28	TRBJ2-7	CASSFSSGRYEQYF
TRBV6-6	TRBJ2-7	CASSSWTSGVYEQYF
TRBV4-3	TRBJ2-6	CASSPRTSGGVSGANVLTF
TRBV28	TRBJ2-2	CASKRPGGLAGELFF
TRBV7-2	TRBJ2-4	CASSPFGGIGDIQYF